This record looks at one TCR beta chain sequence and its context. What it recognizes is unknown. Profiling relied on immunoSEQ multiplex PCR, and the TCRdb table lists in-frame clones only, not all of them. Altogether about 58,000 clones are present, over 80% being singletons, with the ten largest covering about 3%. V was clipped by 1 base and J by 9 bases, with 10 bases between them. The CDR3 runs 13 residues. Germline loops: CDR1 SEHNR, CDR2 FQNEAQ (reference sequence). This record belongs to a study of OX40 agonist ivuxolimab in advanced cancers. Study-wide background: Dosing consisted of intravenous ivuxolimab at 0.01 to 10 mg/kg every 2 weeks. Study results and caveats: What antigens the expanded peripheral T cells recognized was never established. Researchers report that CD8+ T cells had, on average, more expanded clones than CD4+.

The sample was CD4+ or CD8+ T cells sorted from blood, taken in a trial of the OX40 agonist ivuxolimab. J is TRBJ2-1 and V is TRBV7-9; D unresolved. The clonotype comes from an adult with an advanced solid tumor such as melanoma, head and neck, liver or kidney cancer. In nucleotides, the CDR3 is TGTGCCAGCAGCTTAGACCCGGCATCTGAGCAGTTCTTC. Translation gives CASSLDPASEQFF.